The clone carrying this T cell receptor beta chain was found a few times. The antigen is not known. The CDR3 runs to 14 residues. Trimming stripped 3 bases from V and 4 bases from J, with 9 bases between. The germline V gene has CDR1 SGHAT and CDR2 FQNNGV. This sample was taken from a study of human T cells and chemical hapten exposure. As for the study in general: The use of 2% DPC on roughly 2 cm by roughly 2 cm of upper inner arm skin constituted sensitization. Study findings and constraints: Expanded TCRs made up significantly more big CDR3 similarity clusters than controls did.

Individual cDNA molecules in this library carried unique molecular identifiers. From the RACE reads, TCRdb called clonotypes with MiXCR, one entry per CDR3 protein. The data contain about 300,000 distinct CDR3 sequences, around 5.5% of them singletons. Time point described: pre-sensitization, week 0. The sample's treatment: therapeutic diphenylcyclopropenone sensitization with weekly scalp DPC. Ahead of each patch test application, blood was drawn. This rearrangement joins TRBV11-2 to TRBJ2-2; D is possibly TRBD2 (5 bases). This receptor was obtained from a woman aged 18-29 years with alopecia areata. Some clones in this sample may be carry-over from other donors' samples. The starting material was whole blood, obtained in connection with sensitization to the hapten diphenylcyclopropenone (DPC). CDR3 in DNA: TGTGCCAGCAGCTTCGGCCTAGCCACCGGGGAGCTGTTTTTT. It translates to CASSFGLATGELFF.